The rows below give T cell receptor beta chains drawn from one sample of a study of lymphopenia after photon versus proton radiotherapy. The protocol was immunoSEQ multiplex PCR, while the TCRdb copy is restricted to in-frame clones and leaves out a portion. This repertoire shows about 7,500 clones, 75% to 90% found once; its top ten account for 2.5% to 3.5%. The specimen was peripheral blood, collected from a patient treated with photon-based radiotherapy. The receptor set was obtained from a woman aged 65 to 85 with pancreatic cancer. Each CDR3 is given with its conserved first and last residue. D genes are given only for firm matches. Some rows mark clone size as missing; the rest say once, few, many or name a class of expanded clone.

>.|TRBD1|TRBJ2-2|TRBV28
CASSSTGDTGELFF
TGTGCCAGCAGTTCGACAGGGGACACCGGGGAGCTGTTTTTT
>.|.|TRBJ2-2|TRBV7-3
CASSLSGNTGELFF
TGTGCCAGCAGTCTTTCGGGGAACACCGGGGAGCTGTTTTTT
>.|.|TRBJ2-1|TRBV27
CASTPNWGYYNEQFF
TGTGCCAGCACCCCCAATTGGGGTTACTACAATGAGCAGTTCTTC
>.|.|TRBJ1-3|TRBV28
CASNSESISGNTIYF
TGTGCCAGCAACTCAGAGAGTATCTCTGGAAACACCATATATTTT
>.|.|TRBJ1-3|TRBV9
CASSVGSSGNTIYF
TGTGCCAGCAGCGTAGGCAGCTCTGGAAACACCATATATTTT
>.|.|TRBJ2-1|TRBV6-5
CASSYSRWASYNEQFF
TGTGCCAGCAGTTACTCAAGGTGGGCATCCTACAATGAGCAGTTCTTC
>.|TRBD1|TRBJ2-7|TRBV7-3
CASSSKYRGLVYEQYF
TGTGCCAGCAGCTCCAAATACAGGGGGCTCGTCTACGAGCAGTACTTC
>.|.|TRBJ2-1|TRBV7-3
CASSSKILSYNEQFF
TGTGCCAGCAGCTCAAAAATCCTCTCCTACAATGAGCAGTTCTTC
>.|.|TRBJ2-2|TRBV18
CASSPPAGELFF
TGTGCCAGCTCACCACCGGCCGGGGAGCTGTTTTTT
>.|.|TRBJ1-6|TRBV28
CASSFNSLTDNSPLHF
TGTGCCAGCAGTTTTAACAGCCTCACGGATAATTCACCCCTCCACTTT
>once|.|TRBJ2-1|TRBV18
CASSPVGGLRDEQFF
TGTGCCAGCTCACCCGTAGGGGGACTAAGGGATGAGCAGTTCTTC
>.|TRBD2|TRBJ2-1|TRBV5-4
CASKRGAGAGNEQFF
TGTGCCAGCAAGAGAGGGGCGGGAGCTGGCAATGAGCAGTTCTTC
>.|.|TRBJ2-7|TRBV28
CAIQSWRDSYEQYF
TGTGCCATCCAGTCATGGCGGGACTCCTACGAGCAGTACTTC
>.|TRBD1|TRBJ1-3|TRBV5-1
CASSLAGQGGGNTIYF
TGCGCCAGCAGCTTGGCCGGACAGGGCGGAGGAAACACCATATATTTT
>.|.|TRBJ1-2|TRBV6-1
CASSPSSKGGYTF
TGTGCCAGCAGCCCGTCCTCCAAGGGTGGCTACACCTTC
>.|.|TRBJ2-7|TRBV4-3
CASSQDGVRGEQYF
TGCGCCAGCAGCCAAGACGGGGTCCGGGGCGAGCAGTACTTC
>.|.|TRBJ2-7|TRBV6-5
CASSYSGSGHEQYF
TGTGCCAGCAGTTACTCGGGGTCTGGACACGAGCAGTACTTC
>.|TRBD2|TRBJ2-7|TRBV19
CASSQLAGSRIPYEQYF
TGTGCCAGTAGCCAACTAGCGGGAAGCCGAATACCCTACGAGCAGTACTTC
>.|.|TRBJ2-3|TRBV19
CASSRNGRETDTQYF
TGTGCCAGTAGCAGAAATGGGCGAGAAACAGATACGCAGTATTTT
>.|.|TRBJ2-1|TRBV4-1
CASSQIGTSLYNEQFF
TGCGCCAGCAGCCAAATAGGGACCTCTCTTTACAATGAGCAGTTCTTC
>.|.|TRBJ1-4|TRBV5-1
CASSFQGISNEKLFF
TGCGCCAGCAGCTTTCAGGGTATTTCAAATGAAAAACTGTTTTTT
>.|TRBD2|TRBJ2-7|TRBV5-6
CASSQDGRYEQYF
TGTGCCAGCAGCCAAGACGGGAGGTACGAGCAGTACTTC
>once|.|TRBJ2-4|TRBV28
CASSPPWVAKNIQYF
TGTGCCAGCAGCCCCCCCTGGGTAGCCAAAAACATTCAGTACTTC
>few|TRBD2|TRBJ2-1|TRBV11-2
CASSLATGRVNNEQFF
TGTGCCAGCAGCTTAGCAACGGGGAGGGTCAACAATGAGCAGTTCTTC
>.|TRBD2|TRBJ2-3|TRBV27
CASSLSWRPSGDTDTQYF
TGTGCCAGCAGTTTATCGTGGAGGCCTAGCGGGGACACAGATACGCAGTATTTT
>.|.|TRBJ1-4|TRBV28
CASSLLTGVPGAGNEKLFF
TGTGCCAGCAGTTTATTGACCGGGGTCCCAGGGGCGGGTAATGAAAAACTGTTTTTT
>.|.|TRBJ1-1|TRBV9
CASSSSYERADTEAFF
TGTGCCAGCAGCTCGAGTTATGAGAGGGCCGACACTGAAGCTTTCTTT
>.|TRBD1|TRBJ2-1|TRBV9
CASSVRDSYNEQFF
TGTGCCAGCAGCGTCCGGGACAGCTACAATGAGCAGTTCTTC
>.|.|TRBJ2-5|TRBV7-9
CASSFLKGRQETQYF
TGTGCCAGCAGCTTTTTGAAGGGGCGGCAAGAGACCCAGTACTTC
>.|.|TRBJ2-3|TRBV19
CASRPTRGGYTDTQYF
TGTGCCAGTAGACCGACCCGGGGTGGGTACACAGATACGCAGTATTTT
>once|.|TRBJ2-3|TRBV2
CASSVSQGVSDTQYF
TGTGCCAGCAGTGTGAGCCAAGGGGTGTCAGATACGCAGTATTTT
>.|.|TRBJ2-6|TRBV21-1
CASSHRLQQSRANVLTF
TGTGCCAGCAGCCACAGATTACAACAAAGTCGGGCCAACGTCCTGACTTTC
>.|TRBD1|TRBJ2-7|TRBV11-2
CASSLGTGRVEQYF
TGTGCCAGCAGCTTGGGGACAGGGCGGGTCGAGCAGTACTTC
>.|TRBD2|TRBJ2-3|TRBV4-2
CASSQYEGTSVTDTQYF
TGTGCCAGCAGCCAGTATGAGGGAACTAGCGTCACAGATACGCAGTATTTT
>.|TRBD2|TRBJ2-1|TRBV19
CASSPTSGRGGYNEQFF
TGTGCCAGTAGTCCCACTAGCGGGAGAGGGGGATACAATGAGCAGTTCTTC
>.|.|TRBJ2-2|TRBV1
CTSSQGLAGGLQTGELFF
TGCACCAGCAGCCAGGGACTAGCGGGAGGGTTACAGACCGGGGAGCTGTTTTTT
>.|TRBD1|TRBJ1-3|TRBV18
CASSARTGGGNTIYF
TGTGCCAGCTCAGCTCGGACAGGGGGCGGAAACACCATATATTTT
>.|.|TRBJ1-4|TRBV5-1
CASSSPSEGEKLFF
TGCGCCAGCAGCTCCCCATCTGAGGGGGAAAAACTGTTTTTT
>few|TRBD1|TRBJ2-7|TRBV5-4
CASSRRDRHSYEQYF
TGTGCCAGCAGCCGCCGGGACAGGCACTCCTACGAGCAGTACTTC
>.|.|TRBJ2-1|TRBV6-1
CASSPPDGGFAEQFF
TGTGCCAGCAGCCCCCCCGACGGCGGGTTCGCTGAGCAGTTCTTC
>.|TRBD1|TRBJ2-1|TRBV18
CASSPIKGRGNEQFF
TGTGCCAGCTCACCAATCAAGGGCAGGGGGAATGAGCAGTTCTTC
>.|.|TRBJ2-7|TRBV4-3
CASSQDRGSAYEQYF
TGCGCCAGCAGCCAAGATCGGGGGTCGGCCTACGAGCAGTACTTC
>once|.|TRBJ2-5|TRBV7-2
CASSPQETQYF
TGTGCCAGCAGCCCCCAAGAGACCCAGTACTTC
>.|TRBD2|TRBJ2-1|TRBV7-8
CASSLVGWEGNEQFF
TGTGCCAGCAGCTTAGTAGGGTGGGAGGGCAATGAGCAGTTCTTC
>.|TRBD1|TRBJ1-5|TRBV7-8
CASSPPGRTGRFGRDSNQPQHF
TGTGCCAGCAGCCCGCCGGGGCGGACAGGGCGATTCGGAAGGGATAGCAATCAGCCCCAGCATTTT
>.|TRBD1|TRBJ1-5|TRBV18
CASSPRTGHNQPQHF
TGTGCCAGCTCACCGAGGACAGGGCACAATCAGCCCCAGCATTTT
>.|.|TRBJ2-5|TRBV5-1
CASSTLSRETQYF
TGCGCCAGCAGCACTCTCTCCAGGGAGACCCAGTACTTC
>.|TRBD1|TRBJ1-2|TRBV4-3
CASSPQRGTGEGYTF
TGCGCCAGCAGCCCTCAAAGAGGGACAGGGGAAGGCTACACCTTC
>.|TRBD2|TRBJ2-1|TRBV7-4
CASSLLADSYNEQFF
TGTGCCAGCAGCCTTCTAGCGGACTCCTACAATGAGCAGTTCTTC
>.|.|TRBJ2-1|TRBV18
CASSPPTLAYNEQFF
TGTGCCAGCTCACCACCGACGCTAGCTTACAATGAGCAGTTCTTC
>.|TRBD2|TRBJ2-3|TRBV7-6
CASSTTSGSFADTQYF
TGTGCCAGCAGCACGACTAGCGGGAGTTTCGCAGATACGCAGTATTTT
>.|.|TRBJ2-2|TRBV1
CTSSQDPELAGDLTGELFF
TGCACCAGCAGCCAAGATCCCGAACTAGCGGGAGACCTCACCGGGGAGCTGTTTTTT